One and the same sample provided the 28 T cell receptor beta chains below, sequenced in a study of Graves' ophthalmopathy and Graves' hyperthyroidism. RNA transcripts provided the template for amplifying TCR beta CDR3 regions. Second-round multiplex PCR followed a first-round RT-PCR using HTBI primers. TCRdb itself ran the multiplex PCR reads through MiXCR, one entry per CDR3 protein. The data show about 240,000 distinct CDR3 sequences, around 45% seen once. Sequencing input: peripheral blood. The receptors originated from an adult man with Graves' ophthalmopathy.

For the CDR3, the DNA is TGTGCCAGCAGCTTATGGGGGGGAAGCTCCTATAATTCACCCCTCCACTTT. This translates into CASSLWGGSSYNSPLHF. The V call is TRBV7-2, the J call TRBJ1-6; TRBD1 might be the D (5 bases). This CDR3 has 17 amino acids. V gave up 2 bases and J gave up 0 bases, with 11 bases separating them. Germline CDR1 reads SGHTA; CDR2 reads FQGNSA.

This clonotype was observed at least ten times. V usage is TRBV25-1 and J usage is TRBJ2-5; 7 bases match TRBD1. Germline values: CDR1 MGHDK, CDR2 SYGVNS. The CDR3 consists of 13 residues. J lost 5 bases, V lost 7 bases, and 7 bases had no gene match. The CDR3 loop is CASKGQVHETQYF. CDR3 DNA sequence: TGTGCCAGCAAAGGACAGGTTCACGAGACCCAGTACTTC.

This sequence joins TRBV2 and TRBJ2-7, with D possibly TRBD1 on 7 matching bases. V dropped 10 bases and J dropped 2 bases, with 15 bases sitting between them. The germline CDR1 and CDR2 sequences are SNHLY and FYNNEI. The CDR3 covers 13 residues. The CDR3 here is CATGGTGPYEQYF. The CDR3 nucleotides read TGTGCCACAGGGGGGACTGGGCCCTACGAGCAGTACTTC. The entire variable domain, with the rest obtained from reference TRBV2 and TRBJ2-7, is as follows: EPEVTQTPSHQVTQMGQEVILRCVPISNHLYFYWYRQILGQKVEFLVSFYNNEISEKSEIFDDQFSVERPDGSNFTLKIRSTKLEDSAMYFCATGGTGPYEQYFGPGTRLTVT.

This chain links TRBV19 with TRBJ1-1; D call uncertain. Germline loops: CDR1 LNHDA, CDR2 SQIVND (reference sequence). V was pared by 7 bases and J by 4 bases, with 13 bases between. The length of the CDR3 is 13 residues. CDR3 coding DNA: TGTGCCAGTAAGGAGGGTTGGGGCACTGAAGCTTTCTTT. Protein product: CASKEGWGTEAFF. The variable domain in full, completed from reference TRBV19 and TRBJ1-1, reads DGGITQSPKYLFRKEGQNVTLSCEQNLNHDAMYWYRQDPGQGLRLIYYSQIVNDFQKGDIAEGYSVSREKKESFPLTVTSAQKNPTAFYLCASKEGWGTEAFFGQGTRLTVV.

The chain is built from TRBV18 and TRBJ2-7, with D possibly being TRBD2 (5 bases). Trimming removed 0 bases at V and 6 bases at J, with 12 bases between. The CDR3 is 14 amino acids. Germline CDR1 reads KGHSH; CDR2 reads LQKENI. CDR3 DNA sequence: TGTGCCAGCTCACCACCGGCTAGCCTCTCCGAGCAGTACTTC. Its translation is CASSPPASLSEQYF.

This clonotype occurred a few times. CDR3 sequence reads: CASSNTEAFF. The CDR3 DNA follows: TGTGCCAGCTCGAACACTGAAGCTTTCTTT. V usage is TRBV2 and J usage is TRBJ1-1; unclear D gene. Germline loops: CDR1 SNHLY, CDR2 FYNNEI. This CDR3 has 10 amino acids. Trimming left V 8 bases short and J 1 base short, with 2 bases between.

A few counts support this clonotype. The chain combines TRBV7-9 with TRBJ1-3; the D is unclear. From germline, CDR1 is SEHNR and CDR2 FQNEAQ (reference sequence). The V and J ends lost 3 bases and 0 bases respectively, with 12 bases between them. This CDR3 comprises 16 residues. CDR3 sequence: CASSFPPGDSGNTIYF. The CDR3 DNA is TGTGCCAGCAGCTTTCCCCCGGGCGACTCTGGAAACACCATATATTTT.

This chain connects TRBV19 to TRBJ1-2; D gene uncertain. CDR3 length equals 14 residues. With 3 bases removed from V and 4 bases from J, the gap between germline ends came to 12 bases. CDR1 and CDR2 (germline): LNHDA, SQIVND (reference sequence). CDR3 in amino acids: CASSIPQASYGYTF. The DNA for the CDR3 is TGTGCCAGTAGTATTCCCCAGGCCAGCTATGGCTACACCTTC.

CDR3 protein: CASSLSASSGNTIYF. The CDR3 region has the DNA TGTGCCAGCAGCTTGTCAGCGTCCTCTGGAAACACCATATATTTT. This chain joins TRBV5-6 and TRBJ1-3; D is uncertain. The CDR3 spans 15 residues. The germline CDR1 and CDR2 sequences are SGHDT and YYEEEE. With 1 base removed from V and 0 bases from J, the gap between germline ends came to 8 bases.

This clonotype has a handful of counts. J is TRBJ2-7 and V is TRBV7-6, with 9 positions matching TRBD2. The CDR3 has 18 residues. In germline, CDR1 is SGHVS, CDR2 FNYEAQ. J was trimmed by 2 bases and V by 5 bases; bases with no gene match: 16. The CDR3 sequence: CASSRLAGGRDLAYEQYF. CDR3 in DNA: TGTGCCAGCAGCCGACTAGCTGGCGGGAGGGACCTGGCCTACGAGCAGTACTTC.

A single count supports this clonotype. The chain has TRBV2 and TRBJ2-7; no clear D. V was cut by 7 bases and J by 7 bases, with 23 bases left in between. Germline lookup yields CDR1 SNHLY and CDR2 FYNNEI. This CDR3 has 15 residues. CDR3 loop: CASTTGRNRDNEQYF. CDR3 sequence (DNA): TGTGCCAGCACCACCGGGCGTAACAGAGACAATGAGCAGTACTTC. Full variable domain (missing parts from reference TRBV2 and TRBJ2-7): EPEVTQTPSHQVTQMGQEVILRCVPISNHLYFYWYRQILGQKVEFLVSFYNNEISEKSEIFDDQFSVERPDGSNFTLKIRSTKLEDSAMYFCASTTGRNRDNEQYFGPGTRLTVT.

This chain joins TRBV5-1 and TRBJ2-7; D call uncertain. Trimming removed 4 bases from V and 3 bases from J, with 14 bases in between. The CDR3 runs to 14 residues. Germline V gene data show CDR1 as SGHRS and CDR2 as YFSETQ. The CDR3 loop reads CASSLAYGSYEQYF. The DNA for the CDR3 is TGCGCCAGCAGCCTGGCATACGGTAGCTACGAGCAGTACTTC.

This rearrangement joins TRBV10-1 to TRBJ2-2, with 7 bases fitting TRBD1. Trimming took 1 base from V and 4 from J; bases not matched to a gene: 3. This CDR3 region has 15 residues. The germline gives CDR1 WNHNN, CDR2 SYGVQD (reference sequence). CDR3 in amino acids: CASSEWAGGTGELFF. The CDR3 nucleotides are TGCGCCAGCAGTGAGTGGGCAGGGGGCACCGGGGAGCTGTTTTTT.

The chain carries TRBV4-2 and TRBJ1-1, with 11 positions matching TRBD1. J was trimmed by 8 bases and V by 0 bases; bases with no gene match: 5. CDR1 is LGHNA, CDR2 YNFKEQ, per germline. This CDR3 has 15 amino acids. The CDR3 reads CASSQEGQGAIEAFF. CDR3 DNA sequence: TGTGCCAGCAGCCAAGAAGGACAGGGGGCGATCGAAGCTTTCTTT.

V and J are TRBV20-1 and TRBJ1-1, with a tentative D call TRBD1 (5 bases). V dropped 4 bases and J dropped 9 bases, with 15 bases sitting between them. The CDR3 has 12 amino acids. The germline V gene encodes CDR1 DFQATT and CDR2 SNEGSKA (reference sequence). This CDR3 reads CSAIVPRQKAFF. The CDR3 DNA reads as TGCAGTGCTATAGTTCCAAGACAGAAAGCTTTCTTT.

This chain uses TRBV5-6 with TRBJ2-2; 7 bases match TRBD1. With V trimmed by 4 bases and J by 1 base, 7 bases remained unmatched. This CDR3 contains 16 residues. Germline V gene sequence: CDR1 SGHDT, CDR2 YYEEEE. As DNA, the CDR3 is TGTGCCAGCAGCCCCGGGACAGTCATGAACACCGGGGAGCTGTTTTTT. Protein sequence: CASSPGTVMNTGELFF.

Concerning this clonotype itself: At one boundary the junction diverges from the germline segment, which might be a read error. CDR3 protein: CASSQAGVSASGANVLTF. CDR3 nucleotide sequence: TGTGCCAGCAGCCAAGCAGGGGTCTCCGCTTCTGGGGCCAACGTCCTGACTTTC. The genes are TRBV4-1 and TRBJ2-6; the D gene is possibly TRBD1 (6 bases). CDR3 length equals 18 residues. The germline gives CDR1 MGHRA, CDR2 YSYEKL.

This clonotype was seen only a few times. The V and J genes are TRBV20-1 and TRBJ2-7; 9 nucleotides line up with TRBD2. V trimming: 2 bases; J trimming: 0 bases; junction bases outside the gene matches: 5. The length of the CDR3 is 15 residues. Germline V gene data show CDR1 as DFQATT and CDR2 as SNEGSKA (reference sequence). CDR3 bases: TGCAGTGCTAGATCCTTGACTAGCGGCTCCTACGAGCAGTACTTC. Protein sequence: CSARSLTSGSYEQYF.

The sample holds a few counts of this clonotype. The V and J genes are TRBV7-2 and TRBJ1-4; D call uncertain. The CDR3 is 12 amino acids. V was cut by 1 base and J by 8 bases, with 5 bases left in between. CDR1 SGHTA and CDR2 FQGNSA come from the germline V gene. This CDR3 reads CASSLVNEKLFF. In nucleotides, the CDR3 is TGTGCCAGCAGCTTAGTAAACGAAAAACTGTTTTTT.

The table lists this clonotype with many counts. The chain employs TRBV10-3 and TRBJ2-7; no definite D call. Germline V CDR1 and CDR2: ENHRY, SYGVKD. V was clipped by 0 bases and J by 6 bases, with 9 bases between them. CDR3 size: 13 residues. The CDR3 reads CAISESGRFEQYF. The CDR3 DNA follows: TGTGCCATCAGTGAGTCGGGCCGGTTCGAGCAGTACTTC.

This clonotype was observed a handful of times. This rearrangement joins TRBV7-8 to TRBJ2-7; D gene uncertain. Germline V gene data show CDR1 as SGHVS and CDR2 as FQNEAQ. This CDR3 is 16 amino acids long. Trimming removed 7 bases from V and 2 bases from J, with 21 bases in between. The CDR3 loop is CASTSRTLGSTYEQYF. CDR3 DNA sequence: TGTGCCAGCACCTCCCGGACGTTGGGTAGTACCTACGAGCAGTACTTC.

The sample holds a few counts of this clonotype. One junction end does not reproduce the germline sequence, and a read error may be involved. The J gene is TRBJ1-2, the V gene TRBV10-3; the match to TRBD1 covers 10 bases. Germline V gene lookup returns CDR1 ENHRY and CDR2 SYGVKD. The CDR3 extends over 16 amino acids. CDR3 in DNA: TGTGCCAGCAGTTACTCCTCGGGGACAGGGGACTATGGCTACACCTTC. Its protein product is CASSYSSGTGDYGYTF.

A word on this clonotype: This may be a read error, as it is one base from a much larger clone. This CDR3 is CASSLVGSYEQCF. In DNA form, the CDR3 reads TGTGCCAGCAGCTTAGTCGGCTCCTACGAGCAGTGCTTC. The J gene is TRBJ2-7, the V gene TRBV7-9, with D unclear. The germline gives CDR1 SEHNR, CDR2 FQNEAQ (reference sequence). The CDR3 length is 13 residues.

This sequence joins TRBV20-1 and TRBJ2-7; 9 bases line up with TRBD1. V trimming: 6 bases; J trimming: 7 bases; junction bases outside the gene matches: 7. Germline V gene sequence: CDR1 DFQATT, CDR2 SNEGSKA (reference sequence). This CDR3 contains 12 residues. CDR3 amino acids: CSAWDRADEQYF. The CDR3 DNA follows: TGCAGTGCCTGGGACAGGGCGGATGAGCAGTACTTC.

The gene calls are TRBV9 and TRBJ1-6; 11 bases line up with TRBD1. CDR3 size: 14 residues. The V and J ends lost 3 bases and 9 bases, in that order; junction bases with no gene match: 2. Per the germline V gene, CDR1 is SGDLS and CDR2 is YYNGEE. The CDR3 DNA follows: TGTGCCAGCAGCGGGACAGGGGGCTCTTCACCCCTCCACTTT. This gives the protein CASSGTGGSSPLHF.

The V call is TRBV7-2, the J call TRBJ1-1; 8 nucleotides match TRBD1. J was trimmed by 8 bases and V by 5 bases; bases with no gene match: 13. The CDR3 loop spans 15 amino acids. Per the germline V gene, CDR1 is SGHTA and CDR2 is FQGNSA. CDR3 bases: TGTGCCAGCAGCGTTACGGCCGGACAGGGTTGGGAAGCTTTCTTT. Residues: CASSVTAGQGWEAFF.

V gene TRBV7-8 combines with J gene TRBJ1-6, with 9 nucleotides matching TRBD1. The CDR3 covers 15 residues. CDR1 and CDR2 from the germline V gene are SGHVS and FQNEAQ. The V and J ends lost 3 bases and 8 bases, in that order; junction bases with no gene match: 5. CDR3: CASSFGTGFDSPLHF. CDR3 nucleotides: TGTGCCAGCAGCTTCGGGACAGGGTTTGATTCACCCCTCCACTTT.

V gene TRBV29-1 combines with J gene TRBJ1-5, with D possibly matching TRBD1 (6 bases). The CDR3 is made up of 13 amino acids. Germline V gives CDR1 SQVTM, CDR2 ANQGSEA. V gave up 4 bases and J gave up 1 base, with 8 bases separating them. The CDR3 DNA reads as TGCAGCGTTGTAGGGGGAAGCAATCAGCCCCAGCATTTT. Translation gives CSVVGGSNQPQHF. The full variable domain, its missing parts supplied by reference TRBV29-1 and TRBJ1-5, is SAVISQKPSRDICQRGTSLTIQCQVDSQVTMMFWYRQQPGQSLTLIATANQGSEATYESGFVIDKFPISRPNLTFSTLTVSNMSPEDSSIYLCSVVGGSNQPQHFGDGTRLSIL.